This TCR beta chain was documented in a study of cytomegalovirus exposure and HLA in healthy donors listed by TCRdb under 2017. Concerning the study at large: An earlier analysis of fewer than 750 of the donors reported 250 to 300 Gb of sequence data and some 110 million unique TCR beta sequences obtained from around 180 million T cells. Because of strong linkage in the cohort, four or five DR-DQ haplotypes were treated as single units for association and clustering. To study patterns of TCR occurrence, a later analysis re-analyzed previously published TCR beta repertoires from around 700 donors and added high-resolution HLA genotyping. The study was designed to test whether signatures of past pathogen exposure could be identified by cataloging public T cell receptors. Typing coverage varied by locus: about 620-640 donors for A, B, C, DRB1 and DQB1; 522 for DQA1; some 610 for DPA1; under 490 for DPB1. An early release covering roughly 640 HLA-typed donors comprised about 320 gigabases of sequencing data and approximately 80 million unique TCR sequences. Along with the roughly 670-subject first cohort, a separate validation cohort of around 110 different subjects was used. The study profiled the T cell repertoires of hundreds of subjects by immunosequencing and related them to cytomegalovirus serostatus. Alongside the repertoire data, information on donor age, sex, ethnicity and CMV serostatus was compiled. Across around 400 genotyped donors of the cohort, an average of roughly 230,000 unique TCR beta nucleotide sequences per donor were sequenced, and roughly 18% of those sequences were non-productive. To predict cytomegalovirus infection status, the study combined high-throughput TCR immunosequencing, statistical association of individual TCRs with disease status, and machine learning. Both class I and class II loci were covered by HLA typing, at four-digit resolution. To decide whether each TCR beta V gene segment behaved as functional or pseudogenic, an earlier analysis of over 500 of the donors relied on high-throughput TCR beta sequencing. Genome-wide SNP genotypes for about 65% of the roughly 670 donors were used in a later genetic analysis, which treated that subset as a discovery cohort. All discovery cohort repertoires had been generated on a single sequencing platform. Of the 300 to 500 genotyped donors, 70% to 90% were placed in the genetic ancestry cluster associated with self-reported Caucasian donors. In the later analysis, no new phenotypic data were used to find candidate immune exposures; instead, reliance was placed on TCR beta sequences and their occurrence across donors.

The CDR3, from cysteine to phenylalanine, totals 14 residues. The only DNA kept is the CDR3, 42 bases in frame from the first base. Trimmed from V: 4 bases; trimmed from J: 5 bases; junction bases lacking a gene match: 5. CDR1 and CDR2, looked up from the germline V gene, are ENHRY and SYGVKD. The library relied on the immunoSEQ multiplex PCR assay. For the multiplex PCR, a mixture combining 60 forward primers for TCR Vbeta segments and 13 reverse primers for TCR Jbeta segments was used. A multiplex PCR assay on genomic DNA amplified the CDR3 region of rearranged TCR beta genes. The Illumina HiSeq System was used to sequence the amplified TCR beta libraries as 87-base-pair reads. Per the original workflow: A later analysis tallied approximately 87 million unique TCR beta chains across the 660 or so repertoires, and roughly 11 million of those chains were shared by two or more donors. Raw reads were error-corrected and collapsed into unique sequences by a nearest-neighbor algorithm in which closely related sequences were merged to remove PCR and sequencing errors. V, D and J gene segments were assigned by aligning CDR3 sequences to IMGT reference sequences. For a sequence to be retained, at least a six-nucleotide match to both a V gene segment and a J gene segment was required. A rearrangement was called productive if the CDR3 had no stop codons and remained in frame with V and J, and every other rearrangement was called non-productive. Following IMGT convention, CDR3 was defined as the stretch from the second conserved V-encoded cysteine up to the conserved J-encoded phenylalanine. The earlier analysis of 587 of the donors excluded any sequence lacking an unambiguous match to a single V gene segment. In an earlier analysis of some 590 of the donors, V segments were called functional above 56.7% productive rearrangements and were called segregating when the between-donor standard deviation exceeded 5%. A statistical classification framework was developed to diagnose cytomegalovirus status using the catalog of TCR beta chain sequences. A later analysis assigned V and J genes by comparing TCR nucleotide sequences with IMGT/GENE-DB human TR gene sequences. A later analysis assigned CDR3 sequences and most-parsimonious VDJ recombination scenarios with the TCRdist pipeline. In a later analysis, each TCR beta chain was defined by its CDR3 amino acid sequence together with its V-gene family, and reads without a unique V-gene family were excluded. A later analysis removed 500 to 600 highly shared, low-generation-probability nucleotide sequences to deal with suspected cross-contamination and a sequencing artifact. A later analysis calculated a clonal expansion index for each public chain from normalized within-repertoire ranks of inferred template counts. Generation probabilities in a later analysis came from a VDJ recombination model fitted to out-of-frame rearrangements, and those results were checked against IGoR. In a later analysis, hypergeometric tests were used to score TCR-TCR, TCR-HLA and TCR-CMV co-occurrence, with a repertoire-size bias correction applied to TCR pairs. A later analysis estimated false discovery rates by permuting HLA or CMV assignments 20 times. In a later analysis, co-occurring TCRs were grouped using DBSCAN, and TCRdist sequence similarity was added for clustering within HLA-allele-positive subsets. Repertoires with fewer than 30,000 or more than 120,000 public chains, plus five repertoires with anomalous nucleotide sharing, were excluded from co-occurrence clustering. This immuneACCESS table, as held by TCRdb, lists in-frame sequences with V and J called but not all clones. Of the missing ones, under half trace to an unresolved V gene in checked studies; the others have no known cause. The V and J calls and clone size come from that table; D and trimming were worked out from the DNA. This sample holds about 150,000 clones; 77% were observed only once. The top ten hold less than 1.5% of the sample.

The cohort consisted of 666 healthy bone marrow donors. Cohort members were all nominally healthy when sampled, although unrecorded immune exposures were likely present. The donor tested CMV seropositive and was one of the 289 seropositive cohort members. Every donor gave a peripheral blood sample, and the peripheral blood mononuclear cells from that sample were used for TCR beta sequencing. The Qiagen DNeasy Blood Extraction Kit was used to extract genomic DNA from the blood cell samples. With regard to this clone: Its antigen specificity is not known. Base qualities were left out, and no much larger clone turns up one base away.

Points the paper makes about the study in general: In a later analysis, TCR association rates were found to vary across HLA loci, with the most associated TCRs seen for DRB1 alleles and the fewest for HLA-C alleles. A later analysis found that most CMV-associated TCR beta chains appeared HLA-restricted, with HLA associations seemingly driven largely by CMV exposure. Because counts were too low, approximately 18 rarely observed V segments, including chromosome 9 orphons, were excluded from the earlier analysis of some 590 of the donors. Several of the top co-occurrence clusters appeared to be linked to parvovirus B19, influenza, CMV and Epstein-Barr virus, according to a later analysis. Most TCR sequences were seen in very few donors, while some public TCRs were found in many individuals. According to the authors, the approach could potentially be generalized to other disease states and immunological phenotypes. The classifier was reported to diagnose cytomegalovirus status with high specificity and sensitivity in both the original and validation cohorts. HLA typing was unavailable for some donors at each locus, so association tests used only the typed subset. A cluster of highly shared sequence variants was judged likely to be a technical artifact of the sequencing pipeline. In this cohort, only TCR beta chains were sequenced, and detectable features were limited by the absence of alpha or paired-chain data. Correlated functional status among segregating V segments might be attributable to linkage disequilibrium, but an unknown experimental factor could not be ruled out. Strong co-occurrence of HLA alleles, especially DR and DQ, made assigning TCR associations to individual alleles difficult. Compared with the approximately 670-donor mean, donors in an Asian-associated ancestry cluster had fewer N-insertions in productive TCRs, according to a later genetic analysis. Specific HLA alleles were associated with 15,000 to 20,000 TCR beta sequences at a false discovery rate of 0.05 in a later analysis. A few of the identified cytomegalovirus-associated TCR beta chains were confirmed in vitro to be specific for cytomegalovirus antigens. In the study, 150 to 200 TCR beta chains were listed as associated with cytomegalovirus. The presence/absence analyses assumed that sequencing depth was roughly uniform across donors, and that assumption may not be true. In a later genetic analysis, a missense DCLRE1C variant was associated with V-gene and J-gene trimming of TCR beta chains, and the association was replicated in an independent cohort. Broadly in line with IMGT annotations, most TCR beta V segments showed up in productive rearrangements about 87% or about 30% of the time in an earlier analysis of around 600 of the donors. A later analysis found that HLA-associated TCR beta chains were more clonally expanded and had lower generation probabilities than equally common non-associated chains. For the cohort, immune exposure information was limited to CMV serostatus. Some IMGT-functional V segments, including TRBV6-2 and TRBV6-3, could not be distinguished by the 87-base-pair reads and were therefore excluded. A further reported finding was that TCR beta sequences accurately predicted the HLA-A and HLA-B alleles for most subjects in the first cohort.

The sequence was obtained from a woman in her 30s in good health and CMV-seropositive. This chain is built from TRBV10-3 and TRBJ2-3; the central 8 bases match TRBD2. Sequencing was done on a sample of PBMCs. In nucleotide form, the sequence is TGTGCCATCAGTGGGGGACTAGATGGAGATACGCAGTATTTT. Its product reads: CAISGGLDGDTQYF.